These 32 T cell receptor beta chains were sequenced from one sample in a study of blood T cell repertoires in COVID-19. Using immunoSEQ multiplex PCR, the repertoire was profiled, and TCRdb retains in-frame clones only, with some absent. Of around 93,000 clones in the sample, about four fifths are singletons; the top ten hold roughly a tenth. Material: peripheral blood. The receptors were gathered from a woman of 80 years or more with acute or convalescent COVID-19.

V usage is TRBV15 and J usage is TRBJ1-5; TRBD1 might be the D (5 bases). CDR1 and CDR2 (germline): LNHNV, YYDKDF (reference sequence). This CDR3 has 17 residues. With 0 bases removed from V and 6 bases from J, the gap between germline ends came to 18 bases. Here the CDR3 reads CATSRDPAGQGGQPQHF. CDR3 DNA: TGTGCCACCAGCAGAGATCCCGCAGGCCAGGGTGGTCAGCCCCAGCATTTT. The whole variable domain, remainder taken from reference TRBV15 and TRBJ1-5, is DAMVIQNPRYQVTQFGKPVTLSCSQTLNHNVMYWYQQKSSQAPKLLFHYYDKDFNNEADTPDNFQSRRPNTSFCFLDIRSPGLGDTAMYLCATSRDPAGQGGQPQHFGDGTRLSIL.

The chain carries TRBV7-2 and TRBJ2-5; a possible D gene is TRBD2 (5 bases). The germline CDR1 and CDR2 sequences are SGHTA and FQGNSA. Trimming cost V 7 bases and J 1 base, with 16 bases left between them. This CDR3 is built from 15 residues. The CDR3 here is CASKLYGRGQETQYF. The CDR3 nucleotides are TGTGCCAGCAAACTATACGGACGGGGCCAAGAGACCCAGTACTTC.

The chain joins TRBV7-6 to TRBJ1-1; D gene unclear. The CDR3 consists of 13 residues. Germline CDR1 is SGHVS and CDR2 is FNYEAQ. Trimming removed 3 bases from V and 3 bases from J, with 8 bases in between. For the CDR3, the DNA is TGTGCCAGCAGCTTGCAGAGGGACACTGAAGCTTTCTTT. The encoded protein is CASSLQRDTEAFF.

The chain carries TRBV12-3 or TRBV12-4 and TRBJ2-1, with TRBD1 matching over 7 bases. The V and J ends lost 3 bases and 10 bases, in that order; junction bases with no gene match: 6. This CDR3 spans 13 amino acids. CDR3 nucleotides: TGTGCCAGCAGTTTTGAAGGGGGCCTGGAGCAGTTCTTC. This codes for CASSFEGGLEQFF.

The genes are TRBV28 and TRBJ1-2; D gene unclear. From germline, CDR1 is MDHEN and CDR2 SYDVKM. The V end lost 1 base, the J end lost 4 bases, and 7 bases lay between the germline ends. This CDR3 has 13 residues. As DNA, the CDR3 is TGTGCCAGCAGTTTATCCGTGGCCTATGGCTACACCTTC. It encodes CASSLSVAYGYTF.

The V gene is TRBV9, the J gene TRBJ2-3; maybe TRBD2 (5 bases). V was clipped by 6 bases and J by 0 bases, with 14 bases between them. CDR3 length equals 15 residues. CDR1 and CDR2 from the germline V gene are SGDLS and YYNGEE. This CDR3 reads CASTSRGESTDTQYF. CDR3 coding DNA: TGTGCCAGCACCTCGCGTGGGGAGAGCACAGATACGCAGTATTTT. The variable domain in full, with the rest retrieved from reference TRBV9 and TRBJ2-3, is DSGVTQTPKHLITATGQRVTLRCSPRSGDLSVYWYQQSLDQGLQFLIQYYNGEERAKGNILERFSAQQFPDLHSELNLSSLELGDSALYFCASTSRGESTDTQYFGPGTRLTVL.

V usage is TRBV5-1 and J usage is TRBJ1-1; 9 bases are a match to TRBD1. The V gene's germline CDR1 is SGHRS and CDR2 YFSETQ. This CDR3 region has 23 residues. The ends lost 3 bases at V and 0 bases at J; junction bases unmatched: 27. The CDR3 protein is CASSSLTDGTGFPGMNMNTEAFF. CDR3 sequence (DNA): TGCGCCAGCAGCTCGTTAACCGATGGGACAGGGTTTCCGGGAATGAACATGAACACTGAAGCTTTCTTT.

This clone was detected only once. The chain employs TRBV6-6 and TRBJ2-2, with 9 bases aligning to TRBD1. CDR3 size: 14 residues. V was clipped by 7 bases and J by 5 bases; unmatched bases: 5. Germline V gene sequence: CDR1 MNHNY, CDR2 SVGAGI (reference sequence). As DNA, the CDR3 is TGTGCCAGCAACCCACAGGGGGCGACCGGGGAGCTGTTTTTT. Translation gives CASNPQGATGELFF.

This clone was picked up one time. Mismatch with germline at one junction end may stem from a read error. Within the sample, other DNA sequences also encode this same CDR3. The CDR3 DNA reads TGTGCCAGCAGATCTAGCGGGAGGAACACCGGGGAGTTGTTTTTT. It yields the protein CASRSSGRNTGELFF. The chain carries TRBV2 and TRBJ2-2; 11 bases fit TRBD2. Germline values: CDR1 SNHLY, CDR2 FYNNEI. This CDR3 has 15 amino acids.

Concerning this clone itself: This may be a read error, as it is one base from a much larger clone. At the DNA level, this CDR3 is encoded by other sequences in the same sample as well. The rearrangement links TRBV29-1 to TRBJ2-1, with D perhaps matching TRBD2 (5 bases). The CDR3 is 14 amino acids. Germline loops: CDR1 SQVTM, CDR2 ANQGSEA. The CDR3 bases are TGCAGCGTTGAGGGTGAGGGTTTCTACAATGAACAGTTCTTC. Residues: CSVEGEGFYNEQFF.

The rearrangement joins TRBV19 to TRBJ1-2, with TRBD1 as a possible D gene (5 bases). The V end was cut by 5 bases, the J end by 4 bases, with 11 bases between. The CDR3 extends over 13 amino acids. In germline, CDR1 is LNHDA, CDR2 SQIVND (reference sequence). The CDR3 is CASSSGVFYGYTF. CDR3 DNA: TGTGCCAGTAGTTCGGGGGTATTCTATGGCTACACCTTC.

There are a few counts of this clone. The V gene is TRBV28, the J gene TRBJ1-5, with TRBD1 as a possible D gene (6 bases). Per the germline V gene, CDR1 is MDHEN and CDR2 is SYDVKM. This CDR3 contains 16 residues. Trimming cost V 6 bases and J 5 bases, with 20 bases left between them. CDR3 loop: CASRRAPGDYHQPQHF. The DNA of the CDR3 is TGTGCCAGCAGGCGAGCCCCAGGGGATTACCATCAGCCCCAGCATTTT.

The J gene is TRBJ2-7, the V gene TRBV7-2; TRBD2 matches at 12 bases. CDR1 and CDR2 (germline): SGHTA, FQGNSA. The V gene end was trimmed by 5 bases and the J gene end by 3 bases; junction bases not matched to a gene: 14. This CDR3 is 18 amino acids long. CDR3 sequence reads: CASSRPGLAGALLYEQYF. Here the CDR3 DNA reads TGTGCCAGCAGCCGTCCGGGACTAGCGGGCGCCCTCCTCTACGAGCAGTACTTC. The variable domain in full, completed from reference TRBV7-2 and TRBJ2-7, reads GAGVSQSPSNKVTEKGKDVELRCDPISGHTALYWYRQSLGQGLEFLIYFQGNSAPDKSGLPSDRFSAERTGGSVSTLTIQRTQQEDSAVYLCASSRPGLAGALLYEQYFGPGTRLTVT.

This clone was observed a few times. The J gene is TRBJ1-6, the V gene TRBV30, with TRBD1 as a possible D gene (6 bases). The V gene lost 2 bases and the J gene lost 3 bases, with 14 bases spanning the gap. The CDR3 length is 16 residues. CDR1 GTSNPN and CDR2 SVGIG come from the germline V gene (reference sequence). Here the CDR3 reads CAWSFPGTHYNSPLHF. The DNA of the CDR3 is TGTGCCTGGAGTTTCCCCGGGACACACTATAATTCACCCCTCCACTTT.

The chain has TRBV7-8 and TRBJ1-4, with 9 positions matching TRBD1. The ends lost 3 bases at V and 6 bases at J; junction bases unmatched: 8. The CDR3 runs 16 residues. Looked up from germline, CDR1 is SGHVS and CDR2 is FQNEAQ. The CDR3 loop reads CASSFQPRDRDEKLFF. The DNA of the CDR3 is TGTGCCAGCAGCTTCCAACCTCGGGACAGGGATGAAAAACTGTTTTTT. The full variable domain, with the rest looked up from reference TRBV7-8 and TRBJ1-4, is GAGVSQSPRYKVAKRGQDVALRCDPISGHVSLFWYQQALGQGPEFLTYFQNEAQLDKSGLPSDRFFAERPEGSVSTLKIQRTQQEDSAVYLCASSFQPRDRDEKLFFGSGTQLSVL.

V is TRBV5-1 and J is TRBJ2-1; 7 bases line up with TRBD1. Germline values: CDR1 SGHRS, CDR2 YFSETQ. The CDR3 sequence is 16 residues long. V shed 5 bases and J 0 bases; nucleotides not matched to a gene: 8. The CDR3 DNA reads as TGCGCCAGCAGTATGGACAGGCAGAGCTCCTACAATGAGCAGTTCTTC. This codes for CASSMDRQSSYNEQFF.

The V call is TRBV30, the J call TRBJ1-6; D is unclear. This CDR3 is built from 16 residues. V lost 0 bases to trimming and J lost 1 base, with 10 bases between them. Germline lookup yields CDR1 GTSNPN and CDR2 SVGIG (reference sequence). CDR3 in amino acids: CAWSVRVRSYNSPLHF. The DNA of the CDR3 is TGTGCCTGGAGTGTACGGGTGCGGTCCTATAATTCACCCCTCCACTTT. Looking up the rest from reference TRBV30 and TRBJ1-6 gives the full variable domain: SQTIHQWPATLVQPVGSPLSLECTVEGTSNPNLYWYRQAAGRGLQLLFYSVGIGQISSEVPQNLSASRPQDRQFILSSKKLLLSDSGFYLCAWSVRVRSYNSPLHFGNGTRLTVT.

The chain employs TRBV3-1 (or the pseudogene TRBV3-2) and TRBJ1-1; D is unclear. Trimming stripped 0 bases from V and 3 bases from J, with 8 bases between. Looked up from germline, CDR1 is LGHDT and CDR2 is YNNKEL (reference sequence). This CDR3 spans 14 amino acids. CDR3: CASSQEEEYTEAFF. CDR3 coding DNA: TGTGCCAGCAGCCAAGAAGAGGAATACACTGAAGCTTTCTTT.

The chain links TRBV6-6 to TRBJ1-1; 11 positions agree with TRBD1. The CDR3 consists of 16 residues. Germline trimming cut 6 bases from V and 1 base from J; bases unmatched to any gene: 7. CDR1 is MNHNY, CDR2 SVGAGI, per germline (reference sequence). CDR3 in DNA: TGTGCCAGCAGGCCAGGAGGACAGGGGGCGAACACTGAAGCTTTCTTT. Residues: CASRPGGQGANTEAFF.

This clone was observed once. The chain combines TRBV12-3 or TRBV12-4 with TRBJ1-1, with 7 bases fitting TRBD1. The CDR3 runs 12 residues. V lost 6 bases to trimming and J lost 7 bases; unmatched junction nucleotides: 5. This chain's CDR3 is CASSTRTGEAFF. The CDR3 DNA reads TGTGCCAGCAGCACTCGGACAGGTGAAGCTTTCTTT.

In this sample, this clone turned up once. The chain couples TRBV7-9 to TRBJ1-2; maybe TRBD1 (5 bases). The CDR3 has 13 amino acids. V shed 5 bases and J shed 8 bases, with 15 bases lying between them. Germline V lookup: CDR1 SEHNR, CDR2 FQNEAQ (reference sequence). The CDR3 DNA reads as TGTGCCAGCAGCAGGGCGGCGGGGCTCGGCTACACCTTC. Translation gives CASSRAAGLGYTF.

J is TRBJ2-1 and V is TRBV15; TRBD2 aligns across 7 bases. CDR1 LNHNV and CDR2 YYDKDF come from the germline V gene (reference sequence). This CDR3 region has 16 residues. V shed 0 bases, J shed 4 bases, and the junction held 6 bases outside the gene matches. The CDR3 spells CATSRDSGGGYNEQFF. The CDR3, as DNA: TGTGCCACCAGCAGAGATTCCGGCGGGGGTTACAATGAGCAGTTCTTC.

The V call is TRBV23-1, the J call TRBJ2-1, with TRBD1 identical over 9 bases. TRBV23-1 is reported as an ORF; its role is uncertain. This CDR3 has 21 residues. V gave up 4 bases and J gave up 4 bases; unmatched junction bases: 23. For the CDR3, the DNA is TGCGCCAGCAGTCTTCGGAGGGACAGGGAGCGATGGGTGCCTTTTTACAATGAGCAGTTCTTC. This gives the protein CASSLRRDRERWVPFYNEQFF.

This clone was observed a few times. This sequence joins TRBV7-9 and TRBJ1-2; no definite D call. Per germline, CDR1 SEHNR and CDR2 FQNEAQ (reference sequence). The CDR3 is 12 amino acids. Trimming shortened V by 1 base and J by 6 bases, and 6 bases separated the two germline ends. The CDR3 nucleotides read TGTGCCAGCAGCTTAGTGGAGCATGGCTACACCTTC. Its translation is CASSLVEHGYTF.

CDR3 sequence (DNA): TGTGCCAGCAGCTTAGCGAAAGCGGGGGAGACCCAGTACTTC. It translates to CASSLAKAGETQYF. The chain employs TRBV7-9 and TRBJ2-5, with 7 bases identical to TRBD2. The CDR3 sequence is 14 residues long. J gave up 5 bases and V 0 bases, and 3 bases lay outside the gene matches. The germline V gene encodes CDR1 SEHNR and CDR2 FQNEAQ (reference sequence).

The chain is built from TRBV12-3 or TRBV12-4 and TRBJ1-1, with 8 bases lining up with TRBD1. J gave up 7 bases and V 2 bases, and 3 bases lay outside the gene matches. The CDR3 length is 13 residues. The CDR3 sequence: CASSLQGAGEAFF. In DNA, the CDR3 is TGTGCCAGCAGTTTACAGGGGGCTGGTGAAGCTTTCTTT.

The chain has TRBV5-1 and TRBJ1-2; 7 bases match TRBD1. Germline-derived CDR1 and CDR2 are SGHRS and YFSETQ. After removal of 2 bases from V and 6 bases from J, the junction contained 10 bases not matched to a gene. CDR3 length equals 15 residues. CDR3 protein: CASSFSGDRDNGYTF. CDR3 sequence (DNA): TGCGCCAGCAGCTTCTCAGGGGACAGAGATAATGGCTACACCTTC.

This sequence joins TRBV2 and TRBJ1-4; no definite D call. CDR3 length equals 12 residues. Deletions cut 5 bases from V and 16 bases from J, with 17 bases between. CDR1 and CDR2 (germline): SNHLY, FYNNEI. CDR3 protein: CASSSPASEGFF. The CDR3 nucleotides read TGTGCCAGCAGTTCCCCCGCCTCTGAGGGGTTTTTT.

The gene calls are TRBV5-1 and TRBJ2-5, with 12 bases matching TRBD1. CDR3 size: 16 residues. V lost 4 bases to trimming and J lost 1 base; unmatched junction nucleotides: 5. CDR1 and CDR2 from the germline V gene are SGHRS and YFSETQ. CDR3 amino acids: CASSQGQGALQETQYF. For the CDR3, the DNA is TGCGCCAGCAGCCAGGGACAGGGGGCACTCCAAGAGACCCAGTACTTC. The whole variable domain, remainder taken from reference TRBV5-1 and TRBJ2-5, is KAGVTQTPRYLIKTRGQQVTLSCSPISGHRSVSWYQQTPGQGLQFLFEYFSETQRNKGNFPGRFSGRQFSNSRSEMNVSTLELGDSALYLCASSQGQGALQETQYFGPGTRLLVL.

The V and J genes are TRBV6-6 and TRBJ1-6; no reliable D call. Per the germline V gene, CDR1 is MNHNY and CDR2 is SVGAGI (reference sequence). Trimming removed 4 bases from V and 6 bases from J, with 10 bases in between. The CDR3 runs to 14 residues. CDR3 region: CASSFSHSNSPLHF. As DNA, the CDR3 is TGTGCCAGCAGTTTCTCCCATTCTAATTCACCCCTCCACTTT.

Here the CDR3 DNA reads TGTGCCAGCAGCAGCCGGGACAGGGCCTATGGCTACACCTTC. As protein: CASSSRDRAYGYTF. The rearrangement links TRBV21-1 to TRBJ1-2; the table's D call of TRBD1 was not tested on the DNA. TRBV21-1 is annotated as a pseudogene. This CDR3 spans 14 amino acids.

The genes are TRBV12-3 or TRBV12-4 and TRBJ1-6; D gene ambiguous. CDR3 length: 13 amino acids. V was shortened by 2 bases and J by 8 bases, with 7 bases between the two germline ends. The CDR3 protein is CASSLQTYSPLHF. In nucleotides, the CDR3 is TGTGCCAGCAGTTTACAAACATATTCACCCCTCCACTTT.